The 8 T cell receptor beta chains below all came from one sample that was sequenced in a study of cytomegalovirus exposure and HLA in healthy donors. This PCR relied on a set of 60 Vbeta primers and 13 Jbeta primers. Repertoires were generated with immunoSEQ multiplex PCR, while TCRdb's copy carries only in-frame clones and drops some. The sample comprises roughly 150,000 clones, approximately 80% of which are singletons, and 7.5% to 9% rests with the top ten. The sample consisted of PBMCs. These receptors all stem from a male donor in good health and CMV-seropositive.

This chain links TRBV6-6 with TRBJ2-7; 8 positions agree with TRBD1. Trimming cost V 6 bases and J 9 bases; bases outside gene matches: 13. This CDR3 region has 14 residues. CDR1 and CDR2 from the germline V gene are MNHNY and SVGAGI (reference sequence). The CDR3 loop is CASSHIQGANGQYF. The CDR3 bases are TGTGCCAGCAGCCACATCCAGGGGGCGAACGGGCAGTACTTC.

The chain carries TRBV5-1 and TRBJ1-2, with D unresolved. V gave up 2 bases and J gave up 1 base, with 6 bases separating them. Germline assignment: CDR1 SGHRS and CDR2 YFSETQ. CDR3 length: 13 residues. CDR3 coding DNA: TGCGCCAGCAGCTTCGGGGATAACTATGGCTACACCTTC. Translating it yields CASSFGDNYGYTF. Together with reference TRBV5-1 and TRBJ1-2, the CDR3 gives the full variable domain: KAGVTQTPRYLIKTRGQQVTLSCSPISGHRSVSWYQQTPGQGLQFLFEYFSETQRNKGNFPGRFSGRQFSNSRSEMNVSTLELGDSALYLCASSFGDNYGYTFGSGTRLTVV.

The chain employs TRBV6-1 and TRBJ1-3, with D perhaps TRBD1 (6 bases). This CDR3 has 16 amino acids. Germline CDR1 is MNHNS and CDR2 is SASEGT. Trimming left V 2 bases short and J 0 bases short, with 11 bases between. CDR3 DNA: TGTGCCAGCAGTGAACGACAGGCGAGCTCTGGAAACACCATATATTTT. Its protein is CASSERQASSGNTIYF.

In this sample, this clone turned up a few times. The chain links TRBV6-5 to TRBJ1-2; a weak D match, TRBD1 (6 bases). V lost 7 bases and J lost 8, with 17 bases in between. The CDR3 covers 13 residues. Germline V gene sequence: CDR1 MNHEY, CDR2 SVGAGI. The CDR3 nucleotides read TGTGCCAGCACCGAACAGGGTGCGCGCGGCTACACCTTC. It specifies CASTEQGARGYTF.

The gene calls are TRBV29-1 and TRBJ1-6, with no clear D. V lost 7 bases and J lost 7, with 14 bases in between. The CDR3 has 13 residues. Germline V gene sequence: CDR1 SQVTM, CDR2 ANQGSEA. DNA for the CDR3: TGCAGCGCTGCCGACGGGAACAATTCACCCCTCCACTTT. This gives the protein CSAADGNNSPLHF.

V is TRBV7-6 and J is TRBJ2-7; 9 bases are shared with TRBD2. The CDR3 has 15 residues. CDR1 and CDR2 from the germline V gene are SGHVS and FNYEAQ. V lost 4 bases and J lost 5; bases outside the gene matches: 9. The CDR3, as DNA: TGTGCCAGCAGCTGGGAGGCCGGGACTAGCCACGAGCAGTACTTC. The encoded protein is CASSWEAGTSHEQYF.

This rearrangement joins TRBV5-1 to TRBJ2-7; maybe TRBD2 (6 bases). Germline lookup yields CDR1 SGHRS and CDR2 YFSETQ. CDR3 length: 15 residues. The V end lost 0 bases, the J end lost 1 base, and 11 bases lay between the germline ends. CDR3 in DNA: TGCGCCAGCAGCTTGGCTCGGGGAGGATCCTACGAGCAGTACTTC. It codes for CASSLARGGSYEQYF.

The rearrangement links TRBV11-3 to TRBJ1-5; a weak D match, TRBD1 (6 bases). The germline V gene has CDR1 SGHNT and CDR2 YENEEA. Deletions cut 3 bases from V and 7 bases from J, with 22 bases between. The CDR3 is made up of 17 amino acids. The DNA of the CDR3 is TGTGCCAGCAGCTTGTTCCAGGGGAGTATGGGTGGGCAGCCCCAGCATTTT. Protein: CASSLFQGSMGGQPQHF.